Sequencing of this TCR beta chain was carried out in a study of blood T cells in healthy people across ages. General study findings and limits: More naive CD4+ cells and higher diversity were found in long-lived than in aged donors.

As to this clonotype: Its target is not known.

A J-beta primer mix and a sample-barcoded 5' primer were used in a second PCR of roughly 6 to 12 cycles. With 12 random nucleotides, a template-switch adaptor tagged each individual cDNA molecule. TCRdb reanalysed the 5' RACE reads using MiXCR and keeps one entry per CDR3 protein. Counted here are some 940,000 distinct CDR3 sequences, 25% to 35% occurring once; the ten biggest clones make up 10% to 13%. This sample also belongs to another study, concerning T cells of mothers and their children. That study adds: All donors were healthy and Caucasian; they were three mothers and their six children. The yield was over 8.5 million TCR beta CDR3 reads from each mother and approximately 2.8 million from each child.

The sample consisted of blood. This TCR was recovered from a woman aged 40-49 years in good health.

DNA for the CDR3: TGTGCCAGCAGCCCCCTAGCGGGATCGAACACCGGGGAGCTGTTTTTT. Its protein product is CASSPLAGSNTGELFF. V gene TRBV3-1 combines with J gene TRBJ2-2; TRBD2 matches 9 bases. V trimming: 4 bases; J trimming: 0 bases; junction bases outside the gene matches: 3. This CDR3 is 16 amino acids long. Germline loops: CDR1 LGHDT, CDR2 YNNKEL (reference sequence).